Listed here are 18 T cell receptor beta chains from one sample, sequenced in a study of OX40 agonist ivuxolimab in advanced cancers. Some clones are missing from TCRdb's copy, which holds only in-frame ones; the method was immunoSEQ multiplex PCR. This table has fewer than 100,000 clones, about 89% appearing once. Sequences were derived from CD4+ or CD8+ T cells sorted from blood, sampled in a trial of the OX40 agonist ivuxolimab. The receptors here all came from an adult with an advanced solid tumor such as melanoma, head and neck, liver or kidney cancer.

The V call is TRBV28, the J call TRBJ1-2; perhaps TRBD1 as D (6 bases). Looked up from germline, CDR1 is MDHEN and CDR2 is SYDVKM. The ends were cut back, 7 bases at V and 5 bases at J, with 11 bases in the middle. The CDR3 contains 12 residues. CDR3 region: CASNNRGYGYTF. CDR3 DNA: TGTGCCAGCAACAATAGGGGGTATGGCTACACCTTC.

The rearrangement joins TRBV5-1 to TRBJ2-3; D remains ambiguous. Germline values: CDR1 SGHRS, CDR2 YFSETQ. The CDR3 consists of 16 residues. V lost 0 bases to trimming and J lost 0 bases, with 11 bases between them. CDR3 DNA: TGCGCCAGCAGCTTGGGGACGGGCACTAGCACAGATACGCAGTATTTT. Residues: CASSLGTGTSTDTQYF.

V is TRBV7-3 and J is TRBJ2-3; 16 bases map to TRBD2. Germline-derived CDR1 and CDR2 are SGHTA and FQGTGA. V lost 2 bases to trimming and J lost 6 bases; unmatched junction nucleotides: 2. The CDR3 runs 16 residues. Written as DNA, the CDR3 is TGTGCCAGCAGCTTATCGGGACTAGCGGGAGGGGATACGCAGTATTTT. Translating it yields CASSLSGLAGGDTQYF.

CDR3 DNA sequence: TGCGCCAGCAGCCAAGTCGACAGGGAAGTTTCACCCCTCCACTTT. This encodes CASSQVDREVSPLHF. The chain combines TRBV4-1 with TRBJ1-6, with 7 nucleotides matching TRBD1. Per germline, CDR1 MGHRA and CDR2 YSYEKL. This CDR3 contains 15 residues. After removal of 1 base from V and 9 bases from J, the junction contained 6 bases not matched to a gene.

The genes are TRBV5-4 and TRBJ2-7, with 9 bases matching TRBD2. Trimming took 0 bases from V and 1 from J; bases not matched to a gene: 5. CDR3 length equals 16 residues. Germline V gives CDR1 SGHNT, CDR2 YYREEE (reference sequence). The CDR3 spells CASSLGSGRGSYEQYF. Here the CDR3 DNA reads TGTGCCAGCAGCTTGGGTAGCGGGAGAGGGTCCTACGAGCAGTACTTC.

V and J are TRBV2 and TRBJ2-3; D is uncertain. CDR3 length: 12 amino acids. Trimming took 2 bases from V and 3 from J, leaving 3 bases between them. The germline gives CDR1 SNHLY, CDR2 FYNNEI. Here the CDR3 DNA reads TGTGCCAGCAGTGAAAAGACAGATACGCAGTATTTT. This gives the protein CASSEKTDTQYF.

A few counts support this clone. The CDR3 bases are TGTGCCAGCTCACTCTCCACAGGGGAAGAGACCCAGTACTTC. Its protein product is CASSLSTGEETQYF. V is TRBV18 and J is TRBJ2-5; TRBD1 aligns across 7 bases. CDR1 and CDR2 (germline): KGHSH, LQKENI. V lost 4 bases and J lost 3; bases outside the gene matches: 5. The CDR3 spans 14 residues.

The gene calls are TRBV6-1 and TRBJ1-1; no clear D gene. Trimming removed 2 bases from V and 1 base from J, with 8 bases in between. This CDR3 has 14 amino acids. Germline V CDR1 and CDR2: MNHNS, SASEGT. As DNA, the CDR3 is TGTGCCAGCAGTGAACCCGGGAGGAACACTGAAGCTTTCTTT. Encoded protein: CASSEPGRNTEAFF.

As regards this clone: A junction boundary mismatches the germline segment, possibly from a read error. This sequence joins TRBV7-7 and TRBJ2-3, with 9 bases identical to TRBD1. There are 14 residues in the CDR3. The germline V gene encodes CDR1 SSHAT and CDR2 FNYEAQ (reference sequence). The CDR3 DNA is TGTGCTAGCAGCATGACAGGGGGGGAGGACACGCAGTATTTT. Amino acids: CASSMTGGEDTQYF.

The rearrangement joins TRBV29-1 to TRBJ2-5; TRBD1 aligns across 9 bases. Gene TRBJ2-7 matches the end of the DNA better, so the J call may be wrong. The CDR3 runs 13 residues. Germline V CDR1 and CDR2: SQVTM, ANQGSEA. The CDR3 region is CSAMTGGSYEQYF. The CDR3 nucleotides read TGCAGCGCTATGACAGGGGGGTCCTACGAGCAGTACTTC.

The V and J genes are TRBV27 and TRBJ1-6, with 7 bases that match TRBD1. V was pared by 3 bases and J by 7 bases, with 21 bases of the junction left unmatched. Looked up from germline, CDR1 is MNHEY and CDR2 is SMNVEV (reference sequence). The CDR3 loop spans 20 amino acids. The CDR3 coding sequence is TGTGCCAGCAGTTTCCGACCGGGACAGTTTGATCGTGCGGGGAATTCACCCCTCCACTTT. Its protein product is CASSFRPGQFDRAGNSPLHF.

The V call is TRBV19, the J call TRBJ2-7; D is unresolved. V was pared by 7 bases and J by 5 bases, with 15 bases between. Germline V gene sequence: CDR1 LNHDA, CDR2 SQIVND (reference sequence). The CDR3 spans 13 residues. The CDR3: CASKPPRRNEQYF. CDR3 nucleotides: TGTGCCAGTAAGCCCCCGCGTCGCAACGAGCAGTACTTC.

The J gene is TRBJ2-2, the V gene TRBV27, with D possibly being TRBD1 (5 bases). Germline V lookup: CDR1 MNHEY, CDR2 SMNVEV (reference sequence). There are 15 residues in the CDR3. The V gene lost 3 bases and the J gene lost 3 bases, with 11 bases spanning the gap. CDR3 protein: CASSFDRGDTGELFF. The CDR3 DNA reads TGTGCCAGCAGTTTCGATAGGGGTGACACCGGGGAGCTGTTTTTT.

The chain recombines TRBV18 with TRBJ2-7, with TRBD2 matching over 11 bases. The CDR3 is 14 amino acids. Germline V CDR1 and CDR2: KGHSH, LQKENI. V dropped 4 bases and J dropped 5; count of bases not matched to a gene: 4. The CDR3 coding sequence is TGTGCCAGCTCACAACTAGCGGGAGCCAACGAGCAGTACTTC. Translation: CASSQLAGANEQYF.

The chain carries TRBV28 and TRBJ1-5, with 8 bases fitting TRBD1. The V gene's germline CDR1 is MDHEN and CDR2 SYDVKM. V shed 4 bases and J 4 bases; nucleotides not matched to a gene: 6. This CDR3 is built from 15 residues. The CDR3: CASSSRDRINQPQHF. The CDR3 DNA is TGTGCCAGCAGTTCCAGGGACAGGATAAATCAGCCCCAGCATTTT.

This chain joins TRBV9 and TRBJ2-5, with TRBD1 as a possible D gene (6 bases). CDR1 is SGDLS and CDR2 is YYNGEE in the germline V gene. The CDR3 has 14 residues. With 0 bases removed from V and 5 bases from J, the gap between germline ends came to 11 bases. The CDR3: CASSVGQVGETQYF. CDR3 bases: TGTGCCAGCAGCGTAGGACAGGTTGGGGAGACCCAGTACTTC.

The chain joins TRBV9 to TRBJ2-5, with D uncertain. The V gene's germline CDR1 is SGDLS and CDR2 YYNGEE. Trimming took off 3 bases at V and 1 base at J, with 10 bases between the two ends. This CDR3 has 14 residues. The CDR3 sequence: CASSDGRPQETQYF. CDR3 coding DNA: TGTGCCAGCAGCGACGGACGCCCCCAAGAGACCCAGTACTTC.

This chain connects TRBV28 to TRBJ1-5, with TRBD1 matching 10 bases. The CDR3 is 16 residues long. The germline gives CDR1 MDHEN, CDR2 SYDVKM. J gave up 7 bases and V 5 bases, and 11 bases lay outside the gene matches. The CDR3 DNA is TGTGCCAGCAGTAGAATGGGACAGGGGACCTTGCAGCCCCAGCATTTT. It specifies CASSRMGQGTLQPQHF.